The clone carrying this T cell receptor (beta chain) has only one observation. Antigen specificity is unknown. The PCR used 60 Vbeta and 13 Jbeta primers. Profiled with immunoSEQ multiplex PCR; TCRdb holds only in-frame clones, not every one. The sample holds some 140,000 clones; around 79% are singletons and the top ten take less than 10%. This CDR3 has 15 amino acids. V gave up 6 bases and J gave up 1 base; unmatched junction bases: 5. Germline V gene sequence: CDR1 MGHRA, CDR2 YSYEKL. This entry is derived from a study of cytomegalovirus exposure and HLA in healthy donors. Study findings and constraints: As immune exposure information, only CMV serostatus was available.

The TCR originated in a man aged 25 to 40 in good health and CMV-seropositive. The sequenced material came from PBMCs. The rearrangement joins TRBV4-1 to TRBJ2-5; 10 positions match TRBD1. The chain's CDR3 is CASRPRTGGQETQYF. CDR3 sequence (DNA): TGCGCCAGCAGACCCCGGACAGGGGGCCAAGAGACCCAGTACTTC.